Sequencing of this T cell receptor beta chain was carried out in a study of blood T cell repertoires in COVID-19. Study background: Whether acute or convalescent, the COVID-19 samples came from the United States, Italy and Spain. From T cells, B-cell-depleted T cells, or PBMCs came the material, which was cDNA or gDNA.

The table came from immunoSEQ multiplex PCR; TCRdb's copy has only in-frame clones and leaves some out. The sample yields about 330,000 clones, 85% seen once. Germline assignment: CDR1 MNHEY and CDR2 SVGAGI. The CDR3 sequence is 14 residues long. The sample consisted of peripheral blood. This chain connects TRBV6-5 to TRBJ2-1; the match to TRBD2 covers 8 bases. The sequence was obtained from a human donor in a cohort sampled during active COVID-19. Written as DNA, the CDR3 is TGTGCGACCAACGGGAGGGGTCGGTACAATGAGCAGTTCTTC. Translation: CATNGRGRYNEQFF.